The next 12 T cell receptor beta chains were all read from a single sample in a study of T cell clonality in common variable immunodeficiency. TCRdb keeps only in-frame clones here, not all; method: immunoSEQ multiplex PCR. The sample has about 39,000 clones, none seen only once; the top ten hold less than 3%. Specimen: peripheral blood mononuclear cells. The source of these receptors is a person aged 18-69 years in good health.

This clone has a count of ten or more. The CDR3 end is not reached by the read, which stops 3 residues before it; the germline J gene fills it in. This rearrangement joins TRBV6-4 to TRBJ2-1, with 11 positions matching TRBD2. Per germline, CDR1 MRHNA and CDR2 SNTAGT. V lost 5 bases and J lost 3; bases outside the gene matches: 3. The CDR3 length is 15 residues. Partial CDR3 DNA: TGTGCCAGCAGTCCCGGGACTAGCGGCTACAATGAG. This encodes CASSPGTSGYNE. The entire CDR3 is CASSPGTSGYNEQFF.

This clone appeared many times. The read terminates 3 residues ahead of where the CDR3 ends, so the germline J gene completes it. The J gene is TRBJ2-7, the V gene TRBV19, with 14 bases that match TRBD2. The CDR3 is 18 residues long. Losses at the gene ends were 5 bases for V and 6 bases for J; bases not matched to a gene: 15. The V gene's germline CDR1 is LNHDA and CDR2 SQIVND (reference sequence). This chain's CDR3 is CASSGRRLAGGRSLEQYF. The DNA read from the CDR3 is TGTGCCAGTAGTGGACGCAGACTAGCGGGAGGGAGGTCGCTCGAG.

In its sample, this clone was seen many times. Read coverage stops 3 residues before the CDR3 terminus; the germline J gene supplies the remainder. J is TRBJ1-5 and V is TRBV19; possibly TRBD1 for D (6 bases). Trimming stripped 7 bases from V and 4 bases from J, with 11 bases between. CDR1 and CDR2 (germline): LNHDA, SQIVND (reference sequence). The CDR3 runs 13 residues. CDR3: CASKDRVNQPQHF. The covered CDR3 bases are TGTGCCAGTAAGGACAGAGTTAATCAGCCC.

This clone was recorded at least ten times. Read sequence stops 3 residues before the CDR3 end, and the germline J gene provides the missing end. The chain carries TRBV19 and TRBJ2-1, with TRBD1 identical over 8 bases. Germline V lookup: CDR1 LNHDA, CDR2 SQIVND (reference sequence). Trimming cost V 3 bases and J 2 bases; bases outside gene matches: 3. The CDR3 runs to 15 residues. CDR3: CASSMPGGPYNEQFF. The sequenced part of the CDR3 DNA is TGTGCCAGTAGTATGCCAGGGGGCCCCTACAATGAG.

Concerning this clone: The read ends 3 residues shy of where the CDR3 ends; the end is completed using the germline J gene. The chain couples TRBV11-1 to TRBJ1-2; 7 nucleotides line up with TRBD1. The CDR3 covers 13 residues. CDR1 and CDR2 from the germline V gene are SGHAT and FQDESV (reference sequence). After removal of 7 bases from V and 4 bases from J, the junction contained 6 bases not matched to a gene. Partial CDR3 DNA: TGTGCCAGCACCCCAGGGGGGACCTATGGC. Amino acids: CASTPGGTYG. The full CDR3 reads CASTPGGTYGYTF.

This clone was seen repeatedly, ten times or more. The read gets to within 3 residues of the CDR3 end, and the germline J gene fills in the rest. The V and J genes are TRBV11-3 and TRBJ2-1; 7 bases align to TRBD1. Germline V gene data show CDR1 as SGHNT and CDR2 as YENEEA. This CDR3 region has 15 residues. V was clipped by 1 base and J by 2 bases; unmatched bases: 2. CDR3 DNA, as far as it was read: TGTGCCAGCAGCTTAGGGGGACAGACCTACAATGAG. Translating it yields CASSLGGQTYNE. The whole CDR3 protein is CASSLGGQTYNEQFF.

This clone was recorded many times. The sequenced fragment ends 3 residues before the CDR3 boundary, so the rest is inferred from the germline J gene. The chain employs TRBV5-1 and TRBJ2-7; TRBD2 is a possible D gene (5 bases). Germline lookup yields CDR1 SGHRS and CDR2 YFSETQ. The CDR3 runs to 14 residues. Deletions cut 0 bases from V and 5 bases from J, with 12 bases between. The CDR3 sequence is CASSLVSSSDEQYF. CDR3 bases read: TGCGCCAGCAGCTTGGTTTCTAGCTCAGACGAG.

This clone was recorded at least ten times. The CDR3 end is not reached by the read, which stops 3 residues before it; the germline J gene fills it in. The rearrangement links TRBV20-1 to TRBJ1-1, with TRBD1 matching 7 bases. Germline V gene sequence: CDR1 DFQATT, CDR2 SNEGSKA (reference sequence). CDR3 size: 12 residues. The CDR3 loop is CSARSAGGTAFF. Incomplete CDR3 DNA: TGCAGTGCTAGGTCCGCAGGGGGAACG.

The table lists this clone with many counts. The read gets to within 3 residues of the CDR3 end, and the germline J gene fills in the rest. V usage is TRBV7-3 and J usage is TRBJ2-7; 10 bases align to TRBD1. Per the germline V gene, CDR1 is SGHTA and CDR2 is FQGTGA. The CDR3 length is 14 residues. V lost 2 bases and J lost 4; bases outside the gene matches: 2. CDR3 region: CASSLAGQGYEQYF. CDR3 bases read: TGTGCCAGCAGCTTAGCGGGACAGGGGTACGAG. The complete variable domain, with remaining parts taken from reference TRBV7-3 and TRBJ2-7, reads GAGVSQTPSNKVTEKGKYVELRCDPISGHTALYWYRQSLGQGPEFLIYFQGTGAADDSGLPNDRFFAVRPEGSVSTLKIQRTERGDSAVYLCASSLAGQGYEQYFGPGTRLTVT.

This clone has ten or more counts. The read gets to within 3 residues of the CDR3 end, and the germline J gene fills in the rest. This rearrangement joins TRBV20-1 to TRBJ1-1, with 7 bases fitting TRBD1. This CDR3 spans 13 amino acids. Germline V gene sequence: CDR1 DFQATT, CDR2 SNEGSKA (reference sequence). The CDR3 sequence is CSARVAGGRGAFF. The covered CDR3 bases are TGCAGTGCTAGAGTAGCAGGGGGGCGTGGA.

This clone was found many times. The read ends 3 residues shy of where the CDR3 ends; the end is completed using the germline J gene. The rearrangement links TRBV30 to TRBJ2-1; 10 bases agree with TRBD2. Germline V gives CDR1 GTSNPN, CDR2 SVGIG (reference sequence). This CDR3 is built from 14 residues. J was trimmed by 6 bases and V by 4 bases; bases with no gene match: 6. The CDR3 is CAWKTSGEINEQFF. The sequenced part of the CDR3 DNA is TGTGCCTGGAAAACTAGCGGGGAAATCAATGAG.

This clone was counted ten times or more. The read ends 3 residues shy of where the CDR3 ends; the end is completed using the germline J gene. V usage is TRBV19 and J usage is TRBJ1-1, with 7 nucleotides matching TRBD1. Germline V gene sequence: CDR1 LNHDA, CDR2 SQIVND (reference sequence). This CDR3 has 13 residues. V dropped 4 bases and J dropped 4; count of bases not matched to a gene: 3. The CDR3 loop reads CASSKTGITEAFF. The covered CDR3 bases are TGTGCCAGTAGTAAGACAGGGATCACTGAA.